This TCR beta chain was profiled in a study of response to subunit inactivated influenza vaccine. MiXCR, run by TCRdb on the RT-PCR reads, gives a single entry per CDR3 protein. The sample has roughly 630,000 distinct CDR3 sequences; approximately 14% are singletons. Study results and caveats: After each seasonal influenza vaccination, few new T cells are recruited, the authors suggested.

The CDR3 spans 14 residues. Per the germline V gene, CDR1 is SQVTM and CDR2 is ANQGSEA. The V end was cut by 1 base, the J end by 6 bases, with 13 bases between. This clonotype came up many times. Its target is not known. V is TRBV29-1 and J is TRBJ2-1; D is possibly TRBD1 or TRBD2 (5 bases each). The material sequenced was PBMCs from blood, taken less than 15 days before vaccination. The TCR was taken from a man aged 50 to 60 who received an inactivated influenza vaccine. The CDR3 sequence: CSVEGGRRTNEQFF. The CDR3 DNA is TGCAGCGTTGAAGGGGGACGGAGAACCAATGAGCAGTTCTTC.